The clone carrying this T cell receptor (beta chain) was counted at least ten times. Its antigen is not identified. Germline CDR1 is MNHEY and CDR2 is SVGEGT. The CDR3 contains 13 residues. Trimming stripped 5 bases from V and 10 bases from J, with 14 bases between. This specimen comes from a study of CD8 T cells in ankylosing spondylitis. A single record per CDR3 protein comes from TCRdb applying MiXCR to the 5' RACE reads. This table has 180,000 or so distinct CDR3 sequences, approximately 10% appearing once. Study-wide findings and caveats: A TCR beta motif of roughly eight highly homologous variants appeared characteristic of ankylosing spondylitis blood. Reactive arthritis synovial fluid and blood were previously reported to contain some motif variants.

The genes are TRBV6-2 or TRBV6-3 and TRBJ1-4; D unresolved. The sequenced material came from blood, either unsorted or a sorted T cell fraction (not recorded which). This receptor was identified in a male donor with ankylosing spondylitis or in good health (not recorded which). The CDR3 region is CASSQTESSKLFF. In nucleotides, the CDR3 is TGTGCCAGCAGTCAAACCGAGTCTTCAAAACTGTTTTTT.